The 5 T cell receptor beta chains presented below share a single source sample, sequenced in a study of cytomegalovirus exposure and HLA in healthy donors (dated by TCRdb to about 2017). Library construction relied on the immunoSEQ multiplex PCR assay. The multiplex PCR relied on a mix of 60 forward primers for TCR Vbeta segments and 13 reverse primers for TCR Jbeta segments. Here the immuneACCESS table is served through TCRdb, limited to in-frame sequences with V and J called. Missing clones are a known gap in these copies; in checked studies unresolved V genes cover under half, and the rest lacks a known reason. Here the sample has 150,000 or so clones; around 79% occur a single time. The ten largest clones take up 5% to 8% of the sample. Sample: PBMCs. The source of these receptors is a man in his forties in good health and CMV-seropositive.

In its sample, this clone was seen once. The chain has TRBV5-4 and TRBJ2-7; possibly TRBD1 for D (7 bases). This CDR3 is 15 amino acids long. Germline lookup yields CDR1 SGHNT and CDR2 YYREEE (reference sequence). Trimming cost V 4 bases and J 7 bases, with 21 bases left between them. CDR3: CASSPVRQGGGEQYF. Here the CDR3 DNA reads TGTGCCAGCAGCCCCGTCCGTCAGGGGGGAGGAGAGCAGTACTTC.

This clone came up a few times. The chain uses TRBV5-1 and TRBJ2-7; TRBD2 is a possible D gene (5 bases). CDR1 SGHRS and CDR2 YFSETQ come from the germline V gene. Trimming took 4 bases from V and 0 from J, leaving 14 bases between them. This CDR3 region has 15 residues. The CDR3 DNA is TGCGCCAGCAGCCCCGTGGAGGAATACTCCTACGAGCAGTACTTC. It yields the protein CASSPVEEYSYEQYF.

On this clone itself: This same CDR3 is encoded by further DNA sequences in the sample. The gene calls are TRBV29-1 and TRBJ2-1; TRBD1 aligns across 11 bases. V trimming: 6 bases; J trimming: 4 bases; junction bases outside the gene matches: 2. CDR1 SQVTM and CDR2 ANQGSEA come from the germline V gene. The CDR3 is made up of 13 amino acids. The CDR3 bases are TGCAGCGTCGGGACAGGGGGATACAATGAGCAGTTCTTC. Residues: CSVGTGGYNEQFF.

The CDR3 DNA reads TGTGCCAGCAGCTTCAGTGGTAACTCCTACAATGAGCAGTTCTTC. Its translation is CASSFSGNSYNEQFF. The rearrangement uses TRBV11-3 and TRBJ2-1; D is unresolved. The germline gives CDR1 SGHNT, CDR2 YENEEA. The CDR3 sequence is 15 residues long. Trimming took 3 bases from V and 0 from J, leaving 9 bases between them.

This rearrangement joins TRBV7-3 to TRBJ1-2, with D possibly TRBD1 on 6 matching bases. Germline V lookup: CDR1 SGHTA, CDR2 FQGTGA. The CDR3 is 13 amino acids. V lost 5 bases and J 1 base, leaving 8 bases between the germline ends. CDR3 region: CASSPDSNYGYTF. The CDR3 DNA follows: TGTGCCAGCAGCCCGGACAGTAACTATGGCTACACCTTC.